This passage covers 28 T cell receptor beta chains from one sample sequenced in a study of T cell responses to AZD1222 COVID-19 vaccine. Here immunoSEQ multiplex PCR was the method, and the copy in TCRdb shows in-frame clones only, minus some. This table has over 110,000 clones, around 90% appearing once. The source was peripheral blood, collected on day 0 of AZD1222 vaccination. These receptors came from an adult in good health.

This sequence joins TRBV5-5 and TRBJ1-2; the D gene is possibly TRBD1 (5 bases). Germline V lookup: CDR1 SGHKS, CDR2 YYEKEE (reference sequence). The CDR3 consists of 11 residues. V was shortened by 8 bases and J by 8 bases, with 13 bases between the two germline ends. The CDR3, as DNA: TGTGCCAGAGGGGTAATTCCAGGCTACACCTTC. Amino acid sequence: CARGVIPGYTF.

The sample holds one count of this clone. The chain is built from TRBV10-3 and TRBJ2-7, with 12 positions matching TRBD1. V lost 6 bases to trimming and J lost 6 bases; unmatched junction nucleotides: 6. This CDR3 comprises 14 residues. The germline gives CDR1 ENHRY, CDR2 SYGVKD. CDR3 sequence: CAISAGTGGGEQYF. CDR3 in DNA: TGTGCCATCAGCGCCGGGACAGGGGGCGGCGAGCAGTACTTC.

This chain links TRBV21-1 with TRBJ1-6; the D call TRBD1 from the table was never checked on the DNA. TRBV21-1 is annotated as a pseudogene. This CDR3 contains 18 residues. The CDR3 loop is CASSKGESGGRYNSPLHF. CDR3 in DNA: TGTGCCAGCAGCAAAGGGGAATCAGGGGGCCGATATAATTCACCCCTCCACTTT.

The chain recombines TRBV27 with TRBJ2-3, with 7 bases identical to TRBD1. The CDR3 has 14 amino acids. V lost 6 bases to trimming and J lost 1 base; unmatched junction nucleotides: 4. Germline V lookup: CDR1 MNHEY, CDR2 SMNVEV (reference sequence). DNA of the CDR3: TGTGCCAGCAGAGGGGGCTTGGGCACAGATACGCAGTATTTT. This encodes CASRGGLGTDTQYF.

J is TRBJ1-6 and V is TRBV11-3; D might be TRBD1 (5 bases). Germline V gene sequence: CDR1 SGHNT, CDR2 YENEEA. CDR3 size: 15 residues. V was cut by 5 bases and J by 4 bases, with 12 bases left in between. For the CDR3, the DNA is TGTGCCAGCAGCGAGCTTCAGGGTTATAATTCACCCCTCCACTTT. Translated: CASSELQGYNSPLHF.

This rearrangement joins TRBV5-6 to TRBJ1-1, with D tentatively TRBD1 (5 bases). The V gene's germline CDR1 is SGHDT and CDR2 YYEEEE. Trimming pared 1 base from V and 4 bases from J, leaving 20 bases between. The CDR3 loop spans 17 amino acids. The CDR3 sequence: CASSLRWWMLGRTEAFF. The CDR3 DNA follows: TGTGCCAGCAGCTTGCGCTGGTGGATGTTGGGACGCACTGAAGCTTTCTTT. Looking up the rest from reference TRBV5-6 and TRBJ1-1 gives the full variable domain: DAGVTQSPTHLIKTRGQQVTLRCSPKSGHDTVSWYQQALGQGPQFIFQYYEEEERQRGNFPDRFSGHQFPNYSSELNVNALLLGDSALYLCASSLRWWMLGRTEAFFGQGTRLTVV.

The chain couples TRBV6-2 or TRBV6-3 to TRBJ1-3; D remains ambiguous. Germline CDR1 MNHEY, CDR2 SVGEGT. V dropped 5 bases and J dropped 5 bases, with 19 bases sitting between them. The CDR3 runs to 16 residues. The chain's CDR3 is CASSLTGSSLRNTIYF. The CDR3 region has the DNA TGTGCCAGCAGTCTCACCGGGTCTTCGTTGCGAAACACCATATATTTT.

This clone was observed once. The rearrangement joins TRBV5-1 to TRBJ1-4, with D perhaps matching TRBD1 (5 bases). V shed 1 base and J shed 8 bases, with 12 bases lying between them. Germline loops: CDR1 SGHRS, CDR2 YFSETQ. This CDR3 is 14 amino acids long. This CDR3 reads CASSLPGVREKLFF. The CDR3 DNA reads TGCGCCAGCAGCTTGCCGGGGGTAAGGGAAAAACTGTTTTTT. The variable domain in full, with the rest retrieved from reference TRBV5-1 and TRBJ1-4, is KAGVTQTPRYLIKTRGQQVTLSCSPISGHRSVSWYQQTPGQGLQFLFEYFSETQRNKGNFPGRFSGRQFSNSRSEMNVSTLELGDSALYLCASSLPGVREKLFFGSGTQLSVL.

The rearrangement joins TRBV7-2 to TRBJ1-1; 10 bases are shared with TRBD1. The germline CDR1 and CDR2 sequences are SGHTA and FQGNSA. V lost 3 bases to trimming and J lost 4 bases; unmatched junction nucleotides: 11. This CDR3 has 17 residues. CDR3: CASSFAPRQGAFTEAFF. The CDR3 DNA is TGTGCCAGCAGCTTCGCCCCCAGACAGGGGGCGTTCACTGAAGCTTTCTTT.

The rearrangement links TRBV7-8 to TRBJ2-1; TRBD2 aligns across 10 bases. Trimming at V came to 5 bases and at J to 8 bases, leaving 12 bases not matched to a gene. This CDR3 has 16 residues. From germline, CDR1 is SGHVS and CDR2 FQNEAQ. CDR3 region: CASSPRASGRTDEQFF. The DNA for the CDR3 is TGTGCCAGCAGCCCTAGGGCTAGCGGGAGAACGGATGAGCAGTTCTTC.

The V gene is TRBV6-2 or TRBV6-3, the J gene TRBJ1-4; D unclear. The CDR3 is 14 residues long. The germline gives CDR1 MNHEY, CDR2 SVGEGT. The ends were cut back, 2 bases at V and 7 bases at J, with 11 bases in the middle. CDR3 region: CASSYGGIGEKLFF. The CDR3 region has the DNA TGTGCCAGCAGTTACGGAGGGATCGGTGAAAAACTGTTTTTT.

The chain recombines TRBV6-2 or TRBV6-3 with TRBJ1-2; TRBD1 might be the D (6 bases). Germline V gene sequence: CDR1 MNHEY, CDR2 SVGEGT. With 0 bases removed from V and 10 bases from J, the gap between germline ends came to 12 bases. The CDR3 runs to 13 residues. CDR3 region: CASSYSGGGIYTF. The DNA of the CDR3 is TGTGCCAGCAGTTACTCCGGAGGGGGTATCTACACCTTC.

The V gene is TRBV16, the J gene TRBJ1-3; weak D call: TRBD1 (5 bases). The CDR3 spans 15 residues. CDR1 is KGHSY and CDR2 is FQNENV in the germline V gene. V was clipped by 4 bases and J by 0 bases, with 10 bases between them. The CDR3 spells CASSPIDSSGNTIYF. CDR3 DNA sequence: TGTGCCAGCAGCCCTATCGACAGCTCTGGAAACACCATATATTTT.

This chain uses TRBV29-1 with TRBJ1-2; D gene uncertain. Trimming stripped 1 base from V and 0 bases from J, with 3 bases between. Germline V CDR1 and CDR2: SQVTM, ANQGSEA. The CDR3 consists of 12 residues. In DNA form, the CDR3 reads TGCAGCGTTGAAGTGGCTAACTATGGCTACACCTTC. It encodes CSVEVANYGYTF.

The chain has TRBV6-5 and TRBJ2-7; D not resolved. The CDR3 has 14 residues. CDR1 MNHEY and CDR2 SVGAGI come from the germline V gene. V lost 6 bases and J lost 7, with 19 bases in between. As DNA, the CDR3 is TGTGCCAGCAGCCCGACGGCCCCTAGTAGAGAGCAGTACTTC. Its translation: CASSPTAPSREQYF.

The J gene is TRBJ2-7, the V gene TRBV28, with D possibly TRBD1 on 6 matching bases. Germline assignment: CDR1 MDHEN and CDR2 SYDVKM. The CDR3 totals 10 residues. The V end lost 10 bases, the J end lost 7 bases, and 11 bases lay between the germline ends. The CDR3 reads CATAGVEQYF. In DNA form, the CDR3 reads TGTGCCACCGCAGGGGTTGAGCAGTACTTC.

The V call is TRBV5-1, the J call TRBJ1-2, with 7 bases matching TRBD1. This CDR3 has 15 amino acids. Germline values: CDR1 SGHRS, CDR2 YFSETQ. J lost 4 bases, V lost 4 bases, and 10 bases had no gene match. CDR3 DNA sequence: TGCGCCAGCAGCACGAGACAGGGATCTCTCTATGGCTACACCTTC. Translation: CASSTRQGSLYGYTF.

CDR3 coding DNA: TGTGCCTGGGCAGGGGCGAACACTGAAGCTTTCTTT. Protein: CAWAGANTEAFF. J is TRBJ1-1 and V is TRBV30; TRBD1 is a possible D gene (6 bases). The germline V gene encodes CDR1 GTSNPN and CDR2 SVGIG (reference sequence). Trimming took off 5 bases at V and 1 base at J, with 8 bases between the two ends. This CDR3 is 12 amino acids long.

This clone was counted at least ten times. For the CDR3, the DNA is TGCGCCAGCAGCCAGGAGTGGCGCGGAGGGGGCCAGCCCCAGCATTTT. It encodes CASSQEWRGGGQPQHF. V and J are TRBV4-3 and TRBJ1-5, with TRBD1 matching over 7 bases. The CDR3 length is 16 residues. Trimming cost V 3 bases and J 7 bases; bases outside gene matches: 12. In germline, CDR1 is LGHNA, CDR2 YSLEER.

The CDR3 bases are TGTGCCAGCAGCTTACGGACAGGGTCGAATTCACCCCTCCACTTT. Protein product: CASSLRTGSNSPLHF. This chain links TRBV5-4 with TRBJ1-6; 8 bases agree with TRBD1. Germline V CDR1 and CDR2: SGHNT, YYREEE (reference sequence). The J segment lost 7 bases and the V segment lost 2 bases, leaving 5 bases of the junction unmatched. CDR3 length: 15 residues.

CDR3 protein: CASSSRTGTDTQYF. In DNA, the CDR3 is TGTGCCAGCAGCTCGCGGACAGGCACAGATACGCAGTATTTT. The V and J genes are TRBV11-2 and TRBJ2-3; D is possibly TRBD1 (6 bases). CDR3 length equals 14 residues. CDR1 is SGHAT and CDR2 is FQNNGV in the germline V gene. Trimming cost V 4 bases and J 1 base, with 9 bases left between them.

This clone was detected only a few times. V is TRBV5-6 and J is TRBJ1-2; D is uncertain. Per the germline V gene, CDR1 is SGHDT and CDR2 is YYEEEE. The CDR3 covers 12 residues. V was cut by 3 bases and J by 8 bases, with 11 bases left in between. CDR3 sequence: CASSWTTHGYTF. DNA for the CDR3: TGTGCCAGCAGCTGGACTACCCACGGCTACACCTTC.

This sequence joins TRBV29-1 and TRBJ1-2, with 7 nucleotides matching TRBD1. The germline V gene encodes CDR1 SQVTM and CDR2 ANQGSEA. The CDR3 length is 15 residues. V lost 6 bases, J lost 0 bases, and 10 bases stayed unmatched. CDR3 loop: CSVAPRDSTNYGYTF. The CDR3 region has the DNA TGCAGCGTCGCTCCCAGGGACAGTACTAACTATGGCTACACCTTC.

The J gene is TRBJ1-5, the V gene TRBV19, with D possibly matching TRBD1 (6 bases). CDR3 length equals 18 residues. The V end was cut by 2 bases, the J end by 1 base, with 18 bases between. The germline gives CDR1 LNHDA, CDR2 SQIVND (reference sequence). The CDR3 here is CASSISAQGIRSNQPQHF. DNA for the CDR3: TGTGCCAGTAGTATAAGCGCGCAGGGGATTCGGAGCAATCAGCCCCAGCATTTT.

As regards this clone: A read error may account for a junction end that differs from germline. The chain joins TRBV19 to TRBJ1-5, with D unclear. Germline assignment: CDR1 LNHDA and CDR2 SQIVND (reference sequence). The CDR3 sequence is 13 residues long. CDR3 amino acids: CASSLDSNQPQHF. The CDR3 nucleotides are TGTGCCAGTAGTTTAGACAGCAATCAGCCCCAGCATTTT.

The rearrangement links TRBV6-5 to TRBJ1-3, with D perhaps matching TRBD1 (6 bases). The V end was cut by 4 bases, the J end by 2 bases, with 15 bases between. Looked up from germline, CDR1 is MNHEY and CDR2 is SVGAGI. This CDR3 has 16 residues. The CDR3 DNA follows: TGTGCCAGCAGTTTGACAGGTGCGGTCACTGGAAACACCATATATTTT. This sequence encodes CASSLTGAVTGNTIYF.

The chain carries TRBV4-2 and TRBJ1-6; D remains ambiguous. V shed 1 base and J shed 7 bases, with 11 bases lying between them. This CDR3 is 15 amino acids long. Germline CDR1 is LGHNA and CDR2 is YNFKEQ. The CDR3 bases are TGTGCCAGCAGCCAAGCTAGTGCGCTGAATTCACCCCTCCACTTT. This sequence encodes CASSQASALNSPLHF.

The chain has TRBV28 and TRBJ1-2, with D perhaps matching TRBD1 (5 bases). This CDR3 comprises 15 residues. The ends were cut back, 4 bases at V and 2 bases at J, with 14 bases in the middle. Germline V lookup: CDR1 MDHEN, CDR2 SYDVKM. In DNA, the CDR3 is TGTGCCAGCAGTTCTCGGGACGGACTAAACTATGGCTACACCTTC. Encoded protein: CASSSRDGLNYGYTF.